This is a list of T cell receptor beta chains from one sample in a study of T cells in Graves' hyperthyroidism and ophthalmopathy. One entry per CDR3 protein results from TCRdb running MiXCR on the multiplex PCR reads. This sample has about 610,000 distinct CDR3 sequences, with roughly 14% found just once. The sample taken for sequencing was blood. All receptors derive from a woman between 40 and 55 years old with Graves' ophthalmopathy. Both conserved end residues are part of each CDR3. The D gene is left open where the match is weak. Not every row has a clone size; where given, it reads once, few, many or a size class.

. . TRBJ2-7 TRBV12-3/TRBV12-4 TGTGCCAGCAGTACCGGGACCTGGAACGAGCAGTACTTC CASSTGTWNEQYF
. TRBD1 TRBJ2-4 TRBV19 TGTGCCAGTAGTTGGACAGGGGCCCAAAACATTCAGTACTTC CASSWTGAQNIQYF
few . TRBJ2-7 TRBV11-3 TGTGCCAGCACCGAAAGGGGCTTCCAAACCTACGAGCAGTACTTC CASTERGFQTYEQYF
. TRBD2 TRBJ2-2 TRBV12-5 TGTGCTAGTGGTTTGTACCCCGGGACTAGCGGGAGAACCGGGGAGCTGTTTTTT CASGLYPGTSGRTGELFF
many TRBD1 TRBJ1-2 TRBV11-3 TGTGCCAGCAGCTTAGTGGCAGGGGGTAGATGGAGCTATGGCTACACCTTC CASSLVAGGRWSYGYTF
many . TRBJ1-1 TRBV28 TGTGCCAGCAGTACAGGACCGGGTCGGGCTTTCTTT CASSTGPGRAFF
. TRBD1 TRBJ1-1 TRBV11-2 TGTGCCAGCAGCTCTACCTACGACAGGGCGCGAATGAACACTGAAGCTTTCTTT CASSSTYDRARMNTEAFF
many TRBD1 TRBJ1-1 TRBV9 TGTGCCAGCAGCGTAGACAACAGGGGAATGAACACTGAAGCTTTCTTT CASSVDNRGMNTEAFF
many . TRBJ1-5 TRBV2 TGTGCCAGCACGGGGCAGGGCAATCAGCCCCAGCATTTT CASTGQGNQPQHF
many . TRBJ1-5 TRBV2 TGTGCCAGCACCGCTCCGAATCAGCCCCAGCATTTT CASTAPNQPQHF
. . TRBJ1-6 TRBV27 TGTGCCAGCAGTTTACACGCCTGGAAATCACCCCTCCACTTT CASSLHAWKSPLHF
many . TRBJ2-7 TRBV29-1 TGCAGCGTTCTTATACTGGTGGACGAGCAGTACTTC CSVLILVDEQYF
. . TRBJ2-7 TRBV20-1 TGCAGTGCTAGAACCGACATCTTCTACGAGCAGTACTTC CSARTDIFYEQYF
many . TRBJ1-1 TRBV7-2 TGTGCCAGCAGCTTAGCGCCCGCCCAGAACACTGAAGCTTTCTTT CASSLAPAQNTEAFF
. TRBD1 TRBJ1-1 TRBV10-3 TGTGCCATCAGTGAAGGACAGGGAAGTTCTGAAGCTTTCTTT CAISEGQGSSEAFF
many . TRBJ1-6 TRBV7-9 TGTGCCAGCAGCTTACGGGGGACCTATAATTCACCCCTCCACTTT CASSLRGTYNSPLHF
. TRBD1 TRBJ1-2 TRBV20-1 TGCAGTGCTAGAGTCGGGACAGACGGCTACACCTTC CSARVGTDGYTF
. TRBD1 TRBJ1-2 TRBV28 TGTGCCAGCAGTTCTCACGGGACAGGGGCCAAAGGAGGCTACACCTTC CASSSHGTGAKGGYTF
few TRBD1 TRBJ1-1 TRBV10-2 TGCGCCAGCAGCCCCAGGGGGCAGGTCACTGAAGCTTTCTTT CASSPRGQVTEAFF
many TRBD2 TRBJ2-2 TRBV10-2 TGCGCCAGCAGAACCGGGACTAGCGGGAGTCAGGTCACCGGGGAGCTGTTTTTT CASRTGTSGSQVTGELFF
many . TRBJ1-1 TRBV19 TGTGCCAGTAGTACCCCTGGCGGGTACACTGAAGCTTTCTTT CASSTPGGYTEAFF
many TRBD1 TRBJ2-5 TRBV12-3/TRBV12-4 TGTGCCAGCAGTTTGGGCCCCACAGGGGGAGAGACCCAGTACTTC CASSLGPTGGETQYF
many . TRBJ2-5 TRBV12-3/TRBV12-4 TGTGCCAGCAGCCAGATGGGGTCGGACATCCAAGAGACCCAGTACTTC CASSQMGSDIQETQYF
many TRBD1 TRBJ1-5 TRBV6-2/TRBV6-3 TGTGCCAGCAGCAGGGACAGTGGGAGCAATCAGCCCCAGCATTTT CASSRDSGSNQPQHF
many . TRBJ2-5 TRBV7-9 TGTGCCAGCAGCACACTGGGACTCCGTGGAGAGACCCAGTACTTC CASSTLGLRGETQYF
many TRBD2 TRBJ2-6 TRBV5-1 TGCGCCAGCAGCTTAAGCGGGAGGGCGTCTGGGGCCAACGTCCTGACTTTC CASSLSGRASGANVLTF
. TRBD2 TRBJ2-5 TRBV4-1 TGCGCCAGCAGTCGATCCCTAGCGGGAGGGTCGCGAGAGACCCAGTACTTC CASSRSLAGGSRETQYF
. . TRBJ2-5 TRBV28 TGTGCCAGCAGGAATCCGATTGGAGAGACCCAGTACTTC CASRNPIGETQYF
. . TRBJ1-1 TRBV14 TGTGCCAGCAGCCCTTGGATAGGGCGAGATTACACTGAAGCTTTCTTT CASSPWIGRDYTEAFF
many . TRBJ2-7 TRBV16 TGTGCCAGCAGCCCCGCGAGGGCCGGGGAGCAGTACTTC CASSPARAGEQYF
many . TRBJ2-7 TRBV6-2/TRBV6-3 TGTGCCAGCATGGCACCTCCCCCCTACGAGCAGTACTTC CASMAPPPYEQYF
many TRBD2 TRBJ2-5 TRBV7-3 TGTGCCAGCAGCCCAAAGGCTAGCGGAGGCCTGGGGACCCAGTACTTC CASSPKASGGLGTQYF
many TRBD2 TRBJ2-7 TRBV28 TGTGCCAGCAGCCCAACTAGCGGACTGTCCTACGAGCAGTACTTC CASSPTSGLSYEQYF
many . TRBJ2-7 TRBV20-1 TGCAGTGCTAGCGGCAACTCCTACGAGCAGTACTTC CSASGNSYEQYF
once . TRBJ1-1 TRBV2 TGTGCCAGCAGTTACCCCGGGACACAGAACACTGAAGCTTTCTTT CASSYPGTQNTEAFF
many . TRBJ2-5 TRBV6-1 TGTGCCAGCAGTCCGACAATACAGACCCAGTACTTC CASSPTIQTQYF